Here is one T cell receptor beta chain with its context. This entry is derived from a study of blood T cell repertoires in COVID-19. Study details: Collection of acute and convalescent COVID-19 samples took place in the United States, Italy and Spain.

CDR1 and CDR2 from the germline V gene are SGHAT and FQNNGV. CDR3 length: 16 amino acids. The J segment lost 4 bases and the V segment lost 5 bases, leaving 11 bases of the junction unmatched. In the original workflow: Nucleated cell number was recorded as an estimate derived from reference gene primer amplification. TCRdb's copy holds only in-frame clones and misses some; the assay was immunoSEQ multiplex PCR. From that table come the V and J calls and clone size; the DNA was used to work out D and trimming. The table has some 81,000 clones, over 90% seen once. The sample comprised peripheral blood. This chain joins TRBV11-2 and TRBJ2-1; 7 positions match TRBD2. This clonotype was obtained from a human donor with active COVID-19. The donor label of this sample is uncertain. The CDR3 reads CASSPYPGLDYNEQFF. The CDR3 coding sequence is TGTGCCAGCAGCCCATACCCTGGACTAGATTACAATGAGCAGTTCTTC.